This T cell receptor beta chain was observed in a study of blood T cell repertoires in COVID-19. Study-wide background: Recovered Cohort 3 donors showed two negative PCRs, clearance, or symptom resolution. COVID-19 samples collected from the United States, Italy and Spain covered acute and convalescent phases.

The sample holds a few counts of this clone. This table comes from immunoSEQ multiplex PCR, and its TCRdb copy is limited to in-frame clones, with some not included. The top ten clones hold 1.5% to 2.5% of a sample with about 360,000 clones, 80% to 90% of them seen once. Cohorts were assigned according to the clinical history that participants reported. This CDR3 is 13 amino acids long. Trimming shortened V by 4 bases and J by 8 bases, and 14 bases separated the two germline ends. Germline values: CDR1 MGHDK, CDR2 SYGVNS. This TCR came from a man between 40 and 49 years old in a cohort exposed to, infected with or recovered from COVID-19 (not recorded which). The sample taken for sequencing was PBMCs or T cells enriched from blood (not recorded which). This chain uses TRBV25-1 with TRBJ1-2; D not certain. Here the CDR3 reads CASSVPERGGYTF. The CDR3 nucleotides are TGTGCCAGCAGTGTTCCAGAACGCGGGGGCTACACCTTC.